The present TCR beta chain was sequenced within a study of CXCR3-negative and CXCR3-positive naive CD8 T cells. Study-wide background: Across all libraries, TRB reads numbered approximately 150 million, with about 1.5 +/- 0.3 million in each library. Whole-study findings and limits: Similar TRBV-TRBJ usage characterized naive CXCR3-negative and CXCR3-positive cells; memory cells differed. CXCR3-negative naive cells had less hydrophobic TRB CDR3s than did CXCR3-positive naive cells. Comparably high diversity was seen in both naive subsets, and much lower diversity in memory CD8+ cells.

Comments on this clonotype: Its antigen is as yet unknown.

The authors made the TRB cDNA libraries by 5' RACE using UMI labels. Reprocessing the 5' RACE reads, TCRdb reports a single entry for every CDR3 protein and omits DNA. The repertoire table contains about 110,000 distinct CDR3 sequences. Definition of naive CD8+ T cells rested on a CD45RO-CCR7+CD27+CD95- profile. The CDR3 has 16 amino acids. The germline CDR1 and CDR2 sequences are LNHNV and YYDKDF (reference sequence). The chain recombines TRBV15 with TRBJ1-5; checking the TCRdb D call of TRBD1 is not possible without DNA. What was sequenced was naive CXCR3+ CD8+ T cells from blood. Subset indicated: CD45RO-CCR7+CD27+CD95- naive CD8+ T cells expressing CXCR3 (TNR3+). The TCR was taken from a human donor in good health. Some clones in this sample may be carry-over from other donors' samples. CDR3 protein: CATSPGQAGGGQPQHF.